The sequence of this TCR beta chain was determined in a study of PD-1 blockade in mismatch repair-deficient tumors. CDR1 is SGDLS, CDR2 YYNGEE, per germline. CDR3 length equals 14 residues. V lost 4 bases and J 7 bases, leaving 14 bases between the germline ends. The data were produced by immunoSEQ multiplex PCR, yet TCRdb's version contains in-frame clones alone and is incomplete. Among 90,000 to 120,000 clones, 82% were seen once, and the ten largest hold around 6.5%. V usage is TRBV9 and J usage is TRBJ2-2; D call uncertain. The sample in question was peripheral blood, obtained approximately 36 weeks after starting pembrolizumab. The sequence derives from an adult with mismatch repair-deficient cancer. CDR3 sequence: CASSNKGSNGELFF. CDR3 DNA: TGTGCCAGCAGCAACAAGGGATCCAACGGGGAGCTGTTTTTT.